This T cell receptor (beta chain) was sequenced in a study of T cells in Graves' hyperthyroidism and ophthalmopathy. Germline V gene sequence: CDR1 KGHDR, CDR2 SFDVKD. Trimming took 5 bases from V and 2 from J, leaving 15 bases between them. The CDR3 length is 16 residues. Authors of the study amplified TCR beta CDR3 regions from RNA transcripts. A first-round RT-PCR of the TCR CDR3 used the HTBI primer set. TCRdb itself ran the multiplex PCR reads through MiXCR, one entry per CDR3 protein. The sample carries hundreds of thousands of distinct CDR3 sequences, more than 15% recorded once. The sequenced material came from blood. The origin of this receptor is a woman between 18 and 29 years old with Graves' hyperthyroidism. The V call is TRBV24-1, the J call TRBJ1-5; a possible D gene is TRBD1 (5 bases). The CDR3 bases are TGTGCCACCAGTGGGGGAGGGGCGAGGGGCAATCAGCCCCAGCATTTT. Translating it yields CATSGGGARGNQPQHF.